Ten or more counts support the clone carrying this T cell receptor (beta chain). This sample was taken from a study of blood T cells in healthy people across ages. It was with a sample-barcoded 5' primer and a J-beta primer mix that a second PCR of about 6 to 12 cycles was run. A template-switch adaptor containing 12 random nucleotides labeled each cDNA molecule. MiXCR, applied by TCRdb to the 5' RACE reads, yields one record per CDR3 protein. The sample lists around 650,000 distinct CDR3 sequences, about 43% occurring once. CDR1 and CDR2 from the germline V gene are SQVTM and ANQGSEA. The CDR3 is made up of 13 amino acids. J was trimmed by 5 bases and V by 7 bases; bases with no gene match: 9.

The chain couples TRBV29-1 to TRBJ2-3, with 7 bases identical to TRBD1. The sequencing input was blood. The clonotype originates from a man aged 80 or over in good health. In nucleotides, the CDR3 is TGCAGCGGTTCCGGGACAGTGGGAGATACGCAGTATTTT. It encodes CSGSGTVGDTQYF.